The clone carrying this T cell receptor beta chain showed up just a few times. The source of the sample is a study of control samples from healthy donors and cancer patients. Method: immunoSEQ multiplex PCR; TCRdb's copy keeps in-frame clones and lacks some. The table lists 90,000 to 150,000 clones, around 89% of them singletons. CDR1 and CDR2 from the germline V gene are SNHLY and FYNNEI. Trimming removed 3 bases at V and 0 bases at J, with 12 bases between. The CDR3 contains 15 residues. The material sequenced was blood. The V call is TRBV2, the J call TRBJ2-7; D call uncertain. The receptor was derived from a man aged 40-49 years in good health. The CDR3, as DNA: TGTGCCAGCAGTGATTCCAGCATCAGCTCCTACGAGCAGTACTTC. Encoded protein: CASSDSSISSYEQYF.